A single sample is the source of the 4 T cell receptor beta chains below, sequenced in a study of blood T cell repertoires in COVID-19. The method was immunoSEQ multiplex PCR; TCRdb's version includes in-frame clones alone and lacks a portion of them. The table lists around 280,000 clones, approximately 86% of them singletons, with about 2.2% in the top ten. The sequenced sample consisted of peripheral blood. The receptors were sampled from a woman in her 30s who had recovered from COVID-19.

The chain recombines TRBV28 with TRBJ1-4, with D tentatively TRBD1 (6 bases). The CDR3 extends over 15 amino acids. V dropped 5 bases and J dropped 7 bases, with 17 bases sitting between them. CDR1 is MDHEN and CDR2 is SYDVKM in the germline V gene. The CDR3 DNA is TGTGCCAGCAGTGGCGGCGGGGGGCGGGTTGAAAAACTGTTTTTT. This codes for CASSGGGGRVEKLFF.

The CDR3 is CASSGSLLEANNEQFF. The CDR3 DNA is TGTGCCAGCAGTGGGAGCCTTTTGGAAGCGAACAATGAGCAGTTCTTC. The chain has TRBV6-2 or TRBV6-3 and TRBJ2-1; TRBD2 is a possible D gene (5 bases). The CDR3 loop spans 16 amino acids. Between the trimmed V and J ends, which lost 5 bases and 5 bases, there was a span of 19 bases. Germline V CDR1 and CDR2: MNHEY, SVGEGT.

This chain joins TRBV25-1 and TRBJ1-6; 7 bases align to TRBD1. V lost 5 bases and J lost 8; bases outside the gene matches: 3. Germline V CDR1 and CDR2: MGHDK, SYGVNS. The CDR3 has 13 residues. CDR3 sequence (DNA): TGTGCCAGCAGTACACAGGGGCATTCACCCCTCCACTTT. This sequence encodes CASSTQGHSPLHF. The full variable domain, rest sourced from reference TRBV25-1 and TRBJ1-6, is EADIYQTPRYLVIGTGKKITLECSQTMGHDKMYWYQQDPGMELHLIHYSYGVNSTEKGDLSSESTVSRIRTEHFPLTLESARPSHTSQYLCASSTQGHSPLHFGNGTRLTVT.

CDR3: CASSLGTRGTYEAFF. The CDR3 region has the DNA TGCGCCAGCAGCTTGGGAACCCGGGGAACCTATGAAGCTTTCTTT. J is TRBJ1-1 and V is TRBV5-1; D unresolved. Trimming shortened V by 0 bases and J by 7 bases, and 16 bases separated the two germline ends. The CDR3 totals 15 residues. Germline CDR1 is SGHRS and CDR2 is YFSETQ.